This T cell receptor (beta chain) was documented in a study of T-cell reconstitution after alpha-beta-depleted transplantation in children. Preparing the TCRbeta library involved the use of unique molecular identifiers. One entry per CDR3 protein results from TCRdb running MiXCR on the PCR reads. Among about 400,000 distinct CDR3 sequences listed, just over 20% were seen once. In its sample, this clonotype was seen many times. The CDR3 sequence is 14 residues long. Deletions cut 2 bases from V and 4 bases from J, with 8 bases between. The germline V gene has CDR1 MNHEY and CDR2 SMNVEV (reference sequence).

V is TRBV27 and J is TRBJ2-2, with a weak D call TRBD1 (5 bases). The receptor was isolated from a human donor who donated a stem cell graft to a child with acute myeloid leukemia. This sample comprised PBMCs from the stem cell graft donor, obtained from the stem cell graft. The DNA for the CDR3 is TGTGCCAGCAGTTTAGGGGCAGCCACCGGGGAGCTGTTTTTT. It is translated as CASSLGAATGELFF.